The 2 T cell receptor beta chains listed next were all sequenced from one sample in a study of blood T cell repertoires in COVID-19. The assay was immunoSEQ multiplex PCR, and TCRdb's table has in-frame clones only and misses some. The sample includes about 84,000 clones, about three quarters of them seen just once. The sequenced sample consisted of peripheral blood. Source of these receptors: a man aged 45-65 years with active or convalescent COVID-19.

This clone was counted between two and nine times. The genes are TRBV5-1 and TRBJ2-5; the D gene is possibly TRBD2 (5 bases). Trimming shortened V by 4 bases and J by 2 bases, and 12 bases separated the two germline ends. Germline V lookup: CDR1 SGHRS, CDR2 YFSETQ. The CDR3 totals 14 residues. CDR3 sequence (DNA): TGCGCCAGCAGCGCAGTCCCGGGACAAGAGACCCAGTACTTC. Its protein is CASSAVPGQETQYF.

This chain links TRBV4-3 with TRBJ1-1; 8 bases agree with TRBD1. V trimming: 4 bases; J trimming: 6 bases; junction bases outside the gene matches: 10. From germline, CDR1 is LGHNA and CDR2 YSLEER. CDR3 length: 15 amino acids. This CDR3 is CASSPWTGSVSEAFF. In DNA form, the CDR3 reads TGCGCCAGCAGCCCTTGGACAGGGAGTGTCTCTGAAGCTTTCTTT.